Below, 8 T cell receptor beta chains from the same sample are listed, as sequenced in a study of early T cells in non-severe SARS-CoV-2 infection. TCRdb passed the 5' RACE reads through MiXCR, listing each CDR3 protein once. The table records approximately 64,000 distinct CDR3 sequences, 18% of them present only once. The sample was whole blood, taken at baseline. The source is an adult who was a healthcare worker with PCR-confirmed SARS-CoV-2 infection or an uninfected control (not recorded which).

This chain joins TRBV4-2 and TRBJ2-2, with D hard to call. The CDR3 consists of 13 residues. Trimming took 3 bases from V and 6 from J, leaving 8 bases between them. The germline V gene encodes CDR1 LGHNA and CDR2 YNFKEQ. CDR3 sequence (DNA): TGTGCCAGCAGCCACCTCGGGTCCGGGGAGCTGTTTTTT. Translated: CASSHLGSGELFF.

This clonotype showed up just a few times. V is TRBV14 and J is TRBJ2-7, with D unresolved. The CDR3 is 14 amino acids. Trimming cost V 6 bases and J 3 bases, with 15 bases left between them. Germline V gene lookup returns CDR1 SGHDN and CDR2 FVKESK. CDR3 loop: CASSPLGIDYEQYF. The CDR3 bases are TGTGCCAGCAGTCCGCTAGGGATCGACTACGAGCAGTACTTC.

In its sample, this clonotype was seen many times. V is TRBV5-6 and J is TRBJ2-4, with 11 nucleotides matching TRBD2. The CDR3 spans 15 residues. Germline CDR1 is SGHDT and CDR2 is YYEEEE. Trimming cost V 2 bases and J 3 bases; bases outside gene matches: 1. The CDR3 region is CASSLLAGDKNIQYF. CDR3 DNA sequence: TGTGCCAGCAGCTTACTAGCGGGGGACAAAAACATTCAGTACTTC. The variable domain in full, with the rest retrieved from reference TRBV5-6 and TRBJ2-4, is DAGVTQSPTHLIKTRGQQVTLRCSPKSGHDTVSWYQQALGQGPQFIFQYYEEEERQRGNFPDRFSGHQFPNYSSELNVNALLLGDSALYLCASSLLAGDKNIQYFGAGTRLSVL.

This clonotype was recorded a few times. The gene calls are TRBV10-3 and TRBJ2-1; D ambiguous. With 0 bases removed from V and 0 bases from J, the gap between germline ends came to 6 bases. Germline loops: CDR1 ENHRY, CDR2 SYGVKD. The CDR3 is 15 amino acids. This CDR3 is CAISESRSSYNEQFF. Written as DNA, the CDR3 is TGTGCCATCAGTGAGTCGAGGAGCTCCTACAATGAGCAGTTCTTC.

Many counts were recorded for this clonotype. The chain carries TRBV19 and TRBJ1-1, with unresolved D. This CDR3 contains 13 residues. Trimming pared 3 bases from V and 4 bases from J, leaving 9 bases between. In germline, CDR1 is LNHDA, CDR2 SQIVND (reference sequence). The CDR3 DNA reads TGTGCCAGTAGTATGGAGTGGGGCACTGAAGCTTTCTTT. The encoded protein is CASSMEWGTEAFF.

This chain connects TRBV18 to TRBJ2-7, with TRBD1 identical over 7 bases. Trimming removed 3 bases from V and 2 bases from J; junction bases left unmatched: 4. There are 14 residues in the CDR3. Germline assignment: CDR1 KGHSH and CDR2 LQKENI. The CDR3 DNA is TGTGCCAGCTCACCGAACAGGGGAGCCTACGAGCAGTACTTC. This sequence encodes CASSPNRGAYEQYF.

At least ten counts were recorded for this clonotype. CDR3 nucleotide sequence: TGTGCCAGCAGCGACAATATTCAGCCCCAGCATTTT. This sequence encodes CASSDNIQPQHF. This chain connects TRBV28 to TRBJ1-5; D remains ambiguous. Germline V CDR1 and CDR2: MDHEN, SYDVKM. V lost 6 bases and J lost 6, with 9 bases in between. The CDR3 runs 12 residues. The whole variable domain, filled in from reference TRBV28 and TRBJ1-5, reads DVKVTQSSRYLVKRTGEKVFLECVQDMDHENMFWYRQDPGLGLRLIYFSYDVKMKEKGDIPEGYSVSREKKERFSLILESASTNQTSMYLCASSDNIQPQHFGDGTRLSIL.

This clonotype was found a few times. The chain is built from TRBV19 and TRBJ1-2, with a weak D call TRBD1 (5 bases). Per germline, CDR1 LNHDA and CDR2 SQIVND (reference sequence). This CDR3 region has 15 residues. V was cut by 0 bases and J by 8 bases, with 16 bases left in between. The CDR3, as DNA: TGTGCCAGTAGTATAGATCACGTCAGGGCGGACGGCTACACCTTC. The encoded protein is CASSIDHVRADGYTF.